Listed below are T cell receptor beta chains from one sample, sequenced in a study of cytomegalovirus exposure and HLA in healthy donors. Here immunoSEQ multiplex PCR was the method, and the copy in TCRdb shows in-frame clones only, minus some. Among over 150,000 clones listed, 75% to 85% were seen once. Sequencing input: PBMCs. These receptors all stem from a woman aged 18-29 years in good health and CMV-seronegative. Each CDR3 is given with its conserved first and last residue. A D gene is named only where the DNA matches it firmly. Only some rows state a clone size, as once, few, many or a class for expanded clones.

cdr3_length j_call v_call clone_size d_call cdr3_nt cdr3_aa
14 TRBJ2-1 TRBV7-9 once TRBD2 TGTGCCAGCAGCTTCACTAGCGGGAGAAATGAGCAGTTCTTC CASSFTSGRNEQFF
14 TRBJ2-3 TRBV10-1 NA NA TGCGCCAGCAGTGAGAAAAGAGACACAGATACGCAGTATTTT CASSEKRDTDTQYF
15 TRBJ2-2 TRBV27 NA NA TGTGCCAGCAGTTTTGAGGAATTAAACACCGGGGAGCTGTTTTTT CASSFEELNTGELFF
12 TRBJ1-1 TRBV28 once NA TGTGCCAGCAGACGGGACTTGGATGAAGCTTTCTTT CASRRDLDEAFF
15 TRBJ2-5 TRBV5-6 NA NA TGTGCCAGCAGCACAGGGACGTTACTCCAAGAGACCCAGTACTTC CASSTGTLLQETQYF
16 TRBJ2-1 TRBV27 NA NA TGTGCCAGCAGGGGGGGACCGCAGAGCTCCTACAATGAGCAGTTCTTC CASRGGPQSSYNEQFF
13 TRBJ2-1 TRBV28 NA NA TGTGGGACGGGGAGCTCGAGCTACAATGAGCAGTTCTTC CGTGSSSYNEQFF
16 TRBJ1-1 TRBV18 NA TRBD1 TGTGCCAGCTCCCGCCGTACCGGGACAGGGGACACTGAAGCTTTCTTT CASSRRTGTGDTEAFF
15 TRBJ2-1 TRBV27 NA TRBD1 TGTGCCAGCAGAGCTGCGGGACAGGCTTACAATGAGCAGTTCTTC CASRAAGQAYNEQFF
18 TRBJ2-6 TRBV19 NA TRBD1 TGTGCCAGTAGTATGCGACCGGGACAGGGGGAAGGGGCCAACGTCCTGACTTTC CASSMRPGQGEGANVLTF
16 TRBJ2-5 TRBV4-1 few TRBD2 TGCGCCAGCAGCCAAGATGTTCTAGCGGGCCAAGAGACCCAGTACTTC CASSQDVLAGQETQYF
15 TRBJ1-2 TRBV6-6 NA TRBD1 TGTGCCAGCAGTTACTCGGGGGACAGCTACTATGGCTACACCTTC CASSYSGDSYYGYTF
15 TRBJ2-1 TRBV18 NA TRBD1 TGTGCCAGCTCACGCGCCGGGACAGGGGACAATGAGCAGTTCTTC CASSRAGTGDNEQFF
15 TRBJ1-2 TRBV18 few NA TGTGCCAGCTCACCGGGGGAGGGCACAAAATATGGCTACACCTTC CASSPGEGTKYGYTF
15 TRBJ2-2 TRBV7-2 NA TRBD1 TGTGCCAGCAGCTTATACAGGGGAGATACCGGGGAGCTGTTTTTT CASSLYRGDTGELFF
14 TRBJ1-2 TRBV28 NA NA TGTGCCAGCAGTTTGTTAACAGGCGGATATGGCTACACCTTC CASSLLTGGYGYTF
16 TRBJ2-7 TRBV19 NA TRBD2 TGTGCCAGTAGGAGCCCGGGACTAGCGGGAGTGGCCGAGCAGTACTTC CASRSPGLAGVAEQYF
14 TRBJ1-5 TRBV28 NA NA TGTGCCAGCAGACTATTCTCGGGTGGGTGGCCCCAGCATTTT CASRLFSGGWPQHF
13 TRBJ1-1 TRBV29-1 NA NA TGCAGCGTTGAAGGGGCGGGGGGTCGTGAAGCTTTCTTT CSVEGAGGREAFF
18 TRBJ2-1 TRBV19 NA TRBD2 TGTGCCAGTAGTACAACGTCGGGACTAGCGTACTCCTACAATGAGCAGTTCTTC CASSTTSGLAYSYNEQFF
13 TRBJ1-2 TRBV10-3 NA NA TGTGCCATCCGCCCGGGGGATAACTATGGCTACACCTTC CAIRPGDNYGYTF
16 TRBJ1-3 TRBV5-1 NA NA TGCGCCAGCAGCTTCGGACATTTAACCGCCGGAAACACCATATATTTT CASSFGHLTAGNTIYF
14 TRBJ2-2 TRBV6-1 NA TRBD2 TGTGCCAGCACCAGCGGGGTACTATCCGGGGAGCTGTTTTTT CASTSGVLSGELFF
12 TRBJ1-2 TRBV19 NA NA TGTGCCAGTAGTACCCAGGCCTCCCGGAAGACCTTC CASSTQASRKTF
14 TRBJ1-2 TRBV19 few TRBD1 TGTGCCAGCAAGCTTCGGGACAGGGATTATGGCTACACCTTC CASKLRDRDYGYTF
13 TRBJ2-3 TRBV7-3 few NA TGTGCCAGCAGCTTCAGGGAAGGGGATACGCAGTATTTT CASSFREGDTQYF
15 TRBJ1-1 TRBV6-1 once TRBD1 TGTGCCAGCAGTGAAACTGACAGGGTGAACACTGAAGCTTTCTTT CASSETDRVNTEAFF
16 TRBJ2-1 TRBV4-1 NA NA TGCGCCAGTAGCCCCGCCGGGACGGGGGGCCCAAATGAGCAGTTCTTC CASSPAGTGGPNEQFF
15 TRBJ1-2 TRBV28 NA NA TGTGCCAGCATACCGGGACTCACGGCCCGCTATGGCTACACCTTC CASIPGLTARYGYTF
17 TRBJ1-2 TRBV7-2 NA TRBD1 TGTGCCAGCAGCCAAGTGCCCCAGACAGGGGCTAACTATGGCTACACCTTC CASSQVPQTGANYGYTF
19 TRBJ2-4 TRBV19 NA TRBD1 TGTGCCAGTAGTCGATGGACAGGAGAATTACTCCTAGCCAAAAACATTCAGTACTTC CASSRWTGELLLAKNIQYF
14 TRBJ2-1 TRBV7-8 once NA TGTGCCAGCAGCTTAGACCCTACTTACCCCGAGCAGTTCTTC CASSLDPTYPEQFF
15 TRBJ1-3 TRBV19 NA NA TGTGCCAGTAGTAGCACAACATTCTCTGGAAACACCATATATTTT CASSSTTFSGNTIYF
18 TRBJ1-2 TRBV7-8 NA TRBD1 TGTGCCAGCAGCTTTAGCCCGACCCCGACAGGGGGCGTCTATGGCTACACCTTC CASSFSPTPTGGVYGYTF
14 TRBJ2-7 TRBV2 NA TRBD2 TGTGCCAGCAGACTAGCGTTAAGCTCCTACGAGCAGTACTTC CASRLALSSYEQYF
19 TRBJ2-3 TRBV4-1 few TRBD1 TGCGCCAGCAGCCAAGATCCCGGACAGGGGGTTAGCAACACAGATACGCAGTATTTT CASSQDPGQGVSNTDTQYF
15 TRBJ2-5 TRBV5-4 NA TRBD1 TGTGCCAGCAGGTTCGCGGACAGGGACCAAGAGACCCAGTACTTC CASRFADRDQETQYF
14 TRBJ1-2 TRBV4-1 NA NA TGCGCCAGCAGCCAACTCAATCAGGGTGAAGGCTACACCTTC CASSQLNQGEGYTF
14 TRBJ2-5 TRBV6-6 NA NA TGTGCCAGCAGTTACTCGTGGGCAAGTGAGACCCAGTACTTC CASSYSWASETQYF
15 TRBJ1-4 TRBV2 NA NA TGTGCCAGCAGTCTGACAGCCGCAACTAATGAAAAACTGTTTTTT CASSLTAATNEKLFF
14 TRBJ2-1 TRBV6-1 few NA TGTGCCAGCAGCTTGGAACGGACTTACAATGAGCAGTTCTTC CASSLERTYNEQFF
15 TRBJ2-7 TRBV5-8 NA TRBD1 TGTGCCAGCAGCTTTCGGACAGGGCGGATTTACGAGCAGTACTTC CASSFRTGRIYEQYF
13 TRBJ2-7 TRBV7-9 NA NA TGTGCCAGCAGCTCGAGGGACATTGACGAGCAGTACTTC CASSSRDIDEQYF
18 TRBJ2-3 TRBV5-4 NA TRBD2 TGTGCCAGCAGCTTGGTCCCCGGGACTAGCGGGGCCACAGATACGCAGTATTTT CASSLVPGTSGATDTQYF
14 TRBJ1-4 TRBV9 NA NA TGTGCCAGCAGCCCTCTGTCGGAGAGTGAAAAACTGTTTTTT CASSPLSESEKLFF
14 TRBJ2-7 TRBV5-6 NA NA TGTGCCAGCAGCTTTGGGACAACCACCTACGAGCAGTACTTC CASSFGTTTYEQYF
15 TRBJ2-5 TRBV18 once NA TGTGCCAGCTCACAATTTCGGGGGGCTTCAGAGACCCAGTACTTC CASSQFRGASETQYF
15 TRBJ1-1 TRBV27 NA NA TGTGCCAGCATACACCGTGGACACTTGAACACTGAAGCTTTCTTT CASIHRGHLNTEAFF
12 TRBJ2-5 TRBV29-1 NA NA TGCAGCGTTGCTCGGAGCCAAGAGACCCAGTACTTC CSVARSQETQYF
14 TRBJ2-5 TRBV28 NA TRBD1 TGTGCCAGCAGCCCTGGACAGGCCCAAGAGACCCAGTACTTC CASSPGQAQETQYF
15 TRBJ1-5 TRBV30 NA NA TGTGCCTGGAGTTCAGATCGATCTCGGGGTCAGCCCCAGCATTTT CAWSSDRSRGQPQHF
13 TRBJ1-1 TRBV19 NA NA TGTGCCAGTAGCGCAAACATGAACACTGAAGCTTTCTTT CASSANMNTEAFF
15 TRBJ1-5 TRBV19 NA NA TGTGCCAGTAGTGACCAGGGTTCCAGCAATCAGCCCCAGCATTTT CASSDQGSSNQPQHF
12 TRBJ1-1 TRBV6-5 NA NA TGTGCCAGCAGGGAGGGTCACGGTGAAGCTTTCTTT CASREGHGEAFF
13 TRBJ1-1 TRBV9 NA NA TGTGCCAGCAGCGTAGCATCAAACACTGAAGCTTTCTTT CASSVASNTEAFF
16 TRBJ2-1 TRBV2 few TRBD2 TGTGCCAGCAGTGGCCCCTGGCGGGGGGGCGTCAGTGAGCAGTTCTTC CASSGPWRGGVSEQFF
16 TRBJ2-7 TRBV27 NA NA TGTGCCAGCAGCCGATGGCGTAGCGGCGGCTTTCGCGAGCAGTACTTC CASSRWRSGGFREQYF
14 TRBJ2-7 TRBV28 once NA TGTGCCAGCACGAGAGGGAGGACCGCTTACGAGCAGTACTTC CASTRGRTAYEQYF
18 TRBJ2-1 TRBV10-3 NA TRBD1 TGTGCCATCAGTGGACAGGGGGGGAAACCAAGCTCCTACAATGAGCAGTTCTTC CAISGQGGKPSSYNEQFF